The entry below describes one T cell receptor (beta chain). V gave up 4 bases and J gave up 3 bases; unmatched junction bases: 9. The CDR3 is 16 residues long. Germline lookup yields CDR1 SGHRS and CDR2 YFSETQ. The data stem from a study of blood T cell repertoires in COVID-19. Generated by immunoSEQ multiplex PCR, the TCRdb table keeps only in-frame clones and is missing some. Of fewer than 350,000 clones listed, about 89% are singletons. The receptor was isolated from a woman in her thirties or forties who had recovered from COVID-19. The sequenced material came from PBMCs or T cells enriched from blood (not recorded which). The chain combines TRBV5-1 with TRBJ2-1; TRBD2 agrees at 8 bases. CDR3 bases: TGCGCCAGCAGCCCCGCGGGAAGCGGGGGCTACAATGAGCAGTTCTTC. Amino acid sequence: CASSPAGSGGYNEQFF.